This T cell receptor (beta chain) was sequenced for a study of T cells in pancreatic ductal adenocarcinoma. V gave up 2 bases and J gave up 4 bases; unmatched junction bases: 4. In germline, CDR1 is LNHNV, CDR2 YYDKDF (reference sequence). The CDR3 extends over 15 amino acids. Surgery without prior neoadjuvant therapy was the treatment of the selected pancreatic ductal adenocarcinoma patients. Libraries were prepared by immunoSEQ multiplex PCR; TCRdb keeps only in-frame clonotypes and omits some of them. The sample carries some 2,500 clones, around 84% recorded once. The clonotype comes from a human donor with pancreatic ductal adenocarcinoma. The chain recombines TRBV15 with TRBJ2-2, with TRBD2 identical over 7 bases. The sequenced sample was pancreatic tumor tissue. The CDR3 DNA reads TGTGCCACCAGCAGAATGGCGGGAGTCACCGGGGAGCTGTTTTTT. Residues: CATSRMAGVTGELFF.